This TCR beta chain was sequenced for a study of cytomegalovirus exposure and HLA in healthy donors. Study observations and caveats: In an earlier analysis, in roughly 580 donors, most V segments appeared productive either ~87% or ~30% of the time.

On this clone itself: Its antigen is still unknown.

Trimming removed 3 bases from V and 4 bases from J; junction bases left unmatched: 14. The CDR3 length is 18 residues. Germline CDR1 is MGHDK and CDR2 is SYGVNS. 13 Jbeta primers and 60 Vbeta primers were used for the PCR. Sequencing used immunoSEQ multiplex PCR; TCRdb keeps in-frame clones, though not all of them. Altogether around 180,000 clones are present, around 80% being singletons, with the ten largest covering under 7.5%. The gene calls are TRBV25-1 and TRBJ2-3, with 9 bases fitting TRBD1. Sequenced sample: PBMCs. This TCR derives from a man aged 30 to 45 in good health and CMV-seropositive. The CDR3 loop reads CASSDPLGQGSPADTQYF. In nucleotides, the CDR3 is TGTGCCAGCAGTGATCCCCTCGGACAGGGGAGTCCGGCAGATACGCAGTATTTT.